A selection of T cell receptor beta chains follows, all from one sample in a study of CD8+CD57+ T cells in acquired aplastic anemia. TCRdb used MiXCR to reprocess the reads, holding one entry per CDR3 protein. The table lists under 200,000 distinct CDR3 sequences, less than 65% of them singletons. The specimen was sorted CD4+, CD8+, or CD8+CD57+ T cells (not recorded which) from PBMCs. The receptors shown here come from a human donor with severe aplastic anemia or a healthy control (not recorded which). CDR3s include the opening cysteine and the closing phenylalanine or tryptophan. A D gene is named only where the DNA matches it firmly. The size of a clone is reported for some rows only, either as once, few or many, or as a class for expanded clones.

V gene: TRBV20-1; D gene: NA; clone size: NA; J gene: TRBJ2-1; CDR3 length: 12; CDR3 protein: CSAREGRREQFF; CDR3 DNA: TGCAGTGCTAGAGAGGGGAGGCGCGAGCAGTTCTTC
V gene: TRBV20-1; D gene: NA; clone size: NA; J gene: TRBJ1-1; CDR3 length: 12; CDR3 protein: CSAIGMNTEAFF; CDR3 DNA: TGCAGTGCTATTGGGATGAACACTGAAGCTTTCTTT
V gene: TRBV20-1; D gene: NA; clone size: few; J gene: TRBJ1-6; CDR3 length: 15; CDR3 protein: CSASGQARRNSPLHF; CDR3 DNA: TGCAGTGCTAGTGGCCAGGCGCGCCGTAATTCACCCCTCCACTTT
V gene: TRBV7-9; D gene: NA; clone size: once; J gene: TRBJ2-3; CDR3 length: 13; CDR3 protein: CASSPRMPDTQYF; CDR3 DNA: TGTGCCAGCAGCCCCCGTATGCCAGATACGCAGTATTTT
V gene: TRBV7-3; D gene: NA; clone size: NA; J gene: TRBJ2-3; CDR3 length: 22; CDR3 protein: CASSLNVFVLGLQAVSTDTQYF; CDR3 DNA: TGTGCCAGCAGCTTAAATGTTTTTGTCCTGGGCCTCCAGGCTGTGAGCACAGATACGCAGTATTTT
V gene: TRBV6-5; D gene: NA; clone size: NA; J gene: TRBJ1-5; CDR3 length: 14; CDR3 protein: CASSLHERNQPQHF; CDR3 DNA: TGTGCCAGCAGTTTACATGAAAGGAATCAGCCCCAGCATTTT
V gene: TRBV5-1; D gene: NA; clone size: NA; J gene: TRBJ2-3; CDR3 length: 15; CDR3 protein: CASSYGRAGTDTQYF; CDR3 DNA: TGCGCCAGCAGCTACGGCCGCGCAGGGACAGATACGCAGTATTTT
V gene: TRBV29-1; D gene: NA; clone size: once; J gene: TRBJ2-7; CDR3 length: 11; CDR3 protein: CSVERGYEQYF; CDR3 DNA: TGCAGCGTTGAGAGGGGCTACGAGCAGTACTTC
V gene: TRBV5-1; D gene: NA; clone size: NA; J gene: TRBJ1-1; CDR3 length: 12; CDR3 protein: CASSLTRAEAFF; CDR3 DNA: TGCGCCAGCAGCTTAACACGGGCTGAAGCTTTCTTT
V gene: TRBV29-1; D gene: TRBD2; clone size: NA; J gene: TRBJ2-2; CDR3 length: 15; CDR3 protein: CSVEALAGVSGELFF; CDR3 DNA: TGCAGCGTCGAAGCACTAGCGGGAGTATCTGGGGAGCTGTTTTTT
V gene: TRBV15; D gene: TRBD2; clone size: few; J gene: TRBJ2-1; CDR3 length: 17; CDR3 protein: CATSNNRGGTSGGKQFF; CDR3 DNA: TGTGCCACCAGCAACAATCGCGGCGGGACTAGCGGGGGCAAGCAGTTCTTC
V gene: TRBV29-1; D gene: TRBD2; clone size: NA; J gene: TRBJ2-5; CDR3 length: 13; CDR3 protein: CSVGLAVQETQYF; CDR3 DNA: TGCAGCGTTGGACTAGCGGTTCAAGAGACCCAGTACTTC
V gene: TRBV5-6; D gene: TRBD1; clone size: NA; J gene: TRBJ2-7; CDR3 length: 14; CDR3 protein: CASSSDRGVYEQYF; CDR3 DNA: TGTGCCAGCAGCTCCGACAGGGGCGTTTACGAGCAGTACTTC
V gene: TRBV20-1; D gene: TRBD2; clone size: NA; J gene: TRBJ2-7; CDR3 length: 15; CDR3 protein: CSARDRRGAWYEQYF; CDR3 DNA: TGCAGTGCTAGAGATAGGCGGGGGGCATGGTACGAGCAGTACTTC
V gene: TRBV20-1; D gene: NA; clone size: few; J gene: TRBJ2-7; CDR3 length: 11; CDR3 protein: CSARDASEQYF; CDR3 DNA: TGCAGTGCTAGAGACGCAAGCGAGCAGTACTTC
V gene: TRBV12-3/TRBV12-4; D gene: TRBD1; clone size: NA; J gene: TRBJ2-7; CDR3 length: 16; CDR3 protein: CASGPHRGGGSYEQYF; CDR3 DNA: TGTGCTAGTGGTCCTCACAGGGGTGGGGGCTCCTACGAGCAGTACTTC
V gene: TRBV6-1; D gene: NA; clone size: NA; J gene: TRBJ1-6; CDR3 length: 18; CDR3 protein: CASSYWIFLGDTNSPLHF; CDR3 DNA: TGTGCCAGCAGTTACTGGATCTTCCTGGGCGATACGAATTCACCCCTCCACTTT